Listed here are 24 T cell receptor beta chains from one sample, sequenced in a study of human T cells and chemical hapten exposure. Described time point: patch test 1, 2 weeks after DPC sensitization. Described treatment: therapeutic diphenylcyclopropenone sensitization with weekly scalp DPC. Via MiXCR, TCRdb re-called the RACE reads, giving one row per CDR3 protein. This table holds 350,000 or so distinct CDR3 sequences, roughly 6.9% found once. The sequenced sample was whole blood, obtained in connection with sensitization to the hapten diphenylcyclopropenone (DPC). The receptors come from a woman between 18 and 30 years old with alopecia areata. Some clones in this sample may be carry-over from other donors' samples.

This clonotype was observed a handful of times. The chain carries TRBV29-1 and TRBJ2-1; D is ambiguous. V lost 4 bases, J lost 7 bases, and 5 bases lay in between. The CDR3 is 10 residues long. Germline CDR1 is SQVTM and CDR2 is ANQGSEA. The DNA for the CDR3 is TGCAGCGTTGTTAGGAATGAGCAGTTCTTC. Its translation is CSVVRNEQFF.

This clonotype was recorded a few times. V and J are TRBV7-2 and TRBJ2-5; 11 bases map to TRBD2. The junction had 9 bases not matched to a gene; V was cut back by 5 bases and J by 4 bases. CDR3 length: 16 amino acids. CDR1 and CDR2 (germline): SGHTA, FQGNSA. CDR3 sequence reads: CASSNSGGAARETQYF. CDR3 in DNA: TGTGCCAGCAGCAATAGCGGGGGGGCTGCCCGAGAGACCCAGTACTTC.

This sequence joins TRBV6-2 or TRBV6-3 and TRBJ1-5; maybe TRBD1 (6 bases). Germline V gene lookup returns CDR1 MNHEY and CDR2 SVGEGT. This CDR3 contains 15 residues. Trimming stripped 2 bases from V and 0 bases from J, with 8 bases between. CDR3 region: CASSYRTDSNQPQHF. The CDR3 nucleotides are TGTGCCAGCAGTTACAGGACAGATAGCAATCAGCCCCAGCATTTT.

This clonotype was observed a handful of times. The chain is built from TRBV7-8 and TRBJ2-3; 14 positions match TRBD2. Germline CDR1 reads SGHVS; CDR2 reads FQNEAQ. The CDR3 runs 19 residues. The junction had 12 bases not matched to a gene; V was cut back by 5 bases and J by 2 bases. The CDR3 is CASSPHGTSGGGPTDTQYF. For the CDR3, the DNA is TGTGCCAGCAGCCCCCACGGGACTAGCGGGGGCGGTCCCACAGATACGCAGTATTTT.

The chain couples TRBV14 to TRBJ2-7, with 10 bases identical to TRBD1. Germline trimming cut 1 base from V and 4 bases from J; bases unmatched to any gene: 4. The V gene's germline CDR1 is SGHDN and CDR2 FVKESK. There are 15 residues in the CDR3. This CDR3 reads CASSQVGQGGYEQYF. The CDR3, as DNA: TGTGCCAGCAGCCAAGTAGGACAGGGGGGTTACGAGCAGTACTTC.

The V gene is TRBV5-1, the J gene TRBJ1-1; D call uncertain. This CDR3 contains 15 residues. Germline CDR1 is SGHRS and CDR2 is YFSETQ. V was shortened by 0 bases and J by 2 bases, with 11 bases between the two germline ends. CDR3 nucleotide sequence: TGCGCCAGCAGCTTGGCCCCGAGGGTAAACACTGAAGCTTTCTTT. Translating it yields CASSLAPRVNTEAFF.

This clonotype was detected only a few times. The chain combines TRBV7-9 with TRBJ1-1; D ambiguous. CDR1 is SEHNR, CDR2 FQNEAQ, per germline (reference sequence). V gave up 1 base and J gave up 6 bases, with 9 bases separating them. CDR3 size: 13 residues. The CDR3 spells CASSLGQVPEAFF. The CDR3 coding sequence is TGTGCCAGCAGCTTAGGTCAGGTACCTGAAGCTTTCTTT.

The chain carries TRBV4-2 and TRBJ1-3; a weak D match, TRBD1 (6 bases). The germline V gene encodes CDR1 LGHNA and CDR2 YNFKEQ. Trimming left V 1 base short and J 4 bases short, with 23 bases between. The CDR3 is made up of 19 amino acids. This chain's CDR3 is CASSQVVGRGRGHGNTIYF. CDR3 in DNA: TGTGCCAGCAGCCAAGTGGTGGGGCGCGGCAGGGGCCACGGAAACACCATATATTTT.

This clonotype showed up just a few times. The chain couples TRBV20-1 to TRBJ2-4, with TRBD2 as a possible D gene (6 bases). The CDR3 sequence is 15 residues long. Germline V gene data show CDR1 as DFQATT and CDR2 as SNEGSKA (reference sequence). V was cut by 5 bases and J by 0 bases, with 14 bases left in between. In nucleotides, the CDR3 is TGCAGTGCTTCCGGGAGTCTTGGAGCCAAAAACATTCAGTACTTC. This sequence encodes CSASGSLGAKNIQYF.

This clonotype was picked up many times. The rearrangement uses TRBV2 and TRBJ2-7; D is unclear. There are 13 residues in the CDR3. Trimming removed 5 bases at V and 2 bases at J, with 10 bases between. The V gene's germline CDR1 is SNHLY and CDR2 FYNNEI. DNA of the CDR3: TGTGCCAGCAGTCCTATGATAGCCTACGAGCAGTACTTC. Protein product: CASSPMIAYEQYF.

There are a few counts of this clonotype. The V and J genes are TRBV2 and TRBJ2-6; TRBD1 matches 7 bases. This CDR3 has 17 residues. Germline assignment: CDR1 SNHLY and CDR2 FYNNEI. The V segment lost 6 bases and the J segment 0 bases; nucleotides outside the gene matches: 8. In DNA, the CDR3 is TGTGCCAGCAGGCCCAGGGGGTTCTCCTCTGGGGCCAACGTCCTGACTTTC. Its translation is CASRPRGFSSGANVLTF.

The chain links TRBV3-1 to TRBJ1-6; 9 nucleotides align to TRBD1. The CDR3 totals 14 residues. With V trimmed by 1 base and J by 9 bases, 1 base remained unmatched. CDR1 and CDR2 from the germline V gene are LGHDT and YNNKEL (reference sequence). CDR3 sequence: CASSQGTGASPLHF. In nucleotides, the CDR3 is TGTGCCAGCAGCCAAGGGACAGGGGCTTCACCCCTCCACTTT.

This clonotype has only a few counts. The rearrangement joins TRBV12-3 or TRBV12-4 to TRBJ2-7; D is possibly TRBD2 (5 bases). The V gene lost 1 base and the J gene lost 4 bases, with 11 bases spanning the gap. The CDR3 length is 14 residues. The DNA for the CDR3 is TGTGCCAGCAGTTTAGGGACGGGGTTTTACGAGCAGTACTTC. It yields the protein CASSLGTGFYEQYF.

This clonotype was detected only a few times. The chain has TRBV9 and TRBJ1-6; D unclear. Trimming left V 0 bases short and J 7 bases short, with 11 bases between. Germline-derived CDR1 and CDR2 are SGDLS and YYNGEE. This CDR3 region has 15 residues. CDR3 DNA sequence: TGTGCCAGCAGCGTAGATCAGGTCAACAATTCACCCCTCCACTTT. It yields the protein CASSVDQVNNSPLHF.

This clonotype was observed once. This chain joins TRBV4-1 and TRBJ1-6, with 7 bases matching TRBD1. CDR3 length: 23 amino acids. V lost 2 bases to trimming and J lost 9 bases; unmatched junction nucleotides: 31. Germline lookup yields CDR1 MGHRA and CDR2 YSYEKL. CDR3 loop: CASSQQGASTGLILEGRGSPLHF. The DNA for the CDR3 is TGCGCCAGCAGCCAACAGGGAGCATCGACAGGGCTAATACTCGAGGGTCGGGGTTCACCCCTCCACTTT.

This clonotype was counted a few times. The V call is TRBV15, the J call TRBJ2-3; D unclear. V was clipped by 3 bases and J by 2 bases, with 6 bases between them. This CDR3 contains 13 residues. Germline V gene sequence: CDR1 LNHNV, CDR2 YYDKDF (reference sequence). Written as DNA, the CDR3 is TGTGCCACCAGCAGGGCCTCCACAGATACGCAGTATTTT. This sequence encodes CATSRASTDTQYF.

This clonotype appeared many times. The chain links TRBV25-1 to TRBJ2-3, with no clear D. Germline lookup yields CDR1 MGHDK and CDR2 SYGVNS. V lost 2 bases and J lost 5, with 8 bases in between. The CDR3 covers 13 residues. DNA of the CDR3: TGTGCCAGCAGTGAACTTGCTGGAGATACGCAGTATTTT. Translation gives CASSELAGDTQYF.

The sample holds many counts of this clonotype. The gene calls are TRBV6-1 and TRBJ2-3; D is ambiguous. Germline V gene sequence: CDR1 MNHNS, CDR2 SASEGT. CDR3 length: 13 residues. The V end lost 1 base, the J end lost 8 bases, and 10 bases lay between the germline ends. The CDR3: CASSEDRWVTQYF. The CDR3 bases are TGTGCCAGCAGTGAAGACAGATGGGTTACGCAGTATTTT.

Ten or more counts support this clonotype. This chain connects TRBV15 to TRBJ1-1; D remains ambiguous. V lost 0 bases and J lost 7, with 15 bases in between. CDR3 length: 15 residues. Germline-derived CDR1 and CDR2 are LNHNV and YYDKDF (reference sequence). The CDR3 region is CATSRDYLSKYEAFF. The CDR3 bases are TGTGCCACCAGCAGAGATTACCTCAGCAAGTATGAAGCTTTCTTT.

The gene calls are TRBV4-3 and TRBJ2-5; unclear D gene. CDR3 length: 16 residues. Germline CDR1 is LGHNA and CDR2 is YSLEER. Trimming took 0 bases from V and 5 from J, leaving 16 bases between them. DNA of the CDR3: TGCGCCAGCAGCCAAGATTGGTTATCTTCTGGGGAGACCCAGTACTTC. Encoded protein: CASSQDWLSSGETQYF.

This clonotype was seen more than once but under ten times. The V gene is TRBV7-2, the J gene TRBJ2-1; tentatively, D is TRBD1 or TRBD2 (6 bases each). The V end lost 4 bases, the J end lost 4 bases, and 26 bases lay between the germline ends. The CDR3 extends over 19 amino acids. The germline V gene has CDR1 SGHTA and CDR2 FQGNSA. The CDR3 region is CASSSPRKQQGGGYNEQFF. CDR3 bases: TGTGCCAGCAGCTCGCCCCGGAAACAACAGGGAGGTGGGTACAATGAGCAGTTCTTC.

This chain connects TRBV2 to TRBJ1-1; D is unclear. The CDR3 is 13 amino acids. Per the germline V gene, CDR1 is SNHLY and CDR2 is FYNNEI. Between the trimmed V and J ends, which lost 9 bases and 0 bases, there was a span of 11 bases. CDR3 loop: CASEDSMNTEAFF. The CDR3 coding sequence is TGTGCCAGTGAAGATTCCATGAACACTGAAGCTTTCTTT.

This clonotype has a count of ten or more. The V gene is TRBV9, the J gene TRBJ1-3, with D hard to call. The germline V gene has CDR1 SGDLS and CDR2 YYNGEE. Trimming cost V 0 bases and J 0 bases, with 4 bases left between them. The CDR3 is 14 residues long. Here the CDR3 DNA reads TGTGCCAGCAGCGTAGCGTACTCTGGAAACACCATATATTTT. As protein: CASSVAYSGNTIYF. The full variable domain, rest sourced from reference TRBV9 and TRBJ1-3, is DSGVTQTPKHLITATGQRVTLRCSPRSGDLSVYWYQQSLDQGLQFLIQYYNGEERAKGNILERFSAQQFPDLHSELNLSSLELGDSALYFCASSVAYSGNTIYFGEGSWLTVV.

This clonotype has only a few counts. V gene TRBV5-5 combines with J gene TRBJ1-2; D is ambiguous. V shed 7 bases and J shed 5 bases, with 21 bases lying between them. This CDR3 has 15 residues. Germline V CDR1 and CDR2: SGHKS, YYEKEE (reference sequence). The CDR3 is CASGKLKEDEYGYTF. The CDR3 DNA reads TGTGCCAGCGGTAAGCTAAAAGAGGACGAGTATGGCTACACCTTC.